The rows below give T cell receptor beta chains drawn from one sample of a study of blood T cell repertoires in COVID-19. TCRdb's copy holds only in-frame clones and misses some; the assay was immunoSEQ multiplex PCR. Counted here are a few hundred thousand clones, 80% to 90% occurring once; the ten biggest clones make up approximately 2%. The sequenced material came from PBMCs or T cells enriched from blood (not recorded which). The receptors stem from a woman aged 45-60 years who had recovered from COVID-19. Each CDR3 is given without its conserved first and last residue.

cdr3_aa v_call
ASSPGQVNTEAF TRBV7-9
ASSEALQVGQETQY TRBV2
ASSGFRTGELF TRBV2
ASSLPGTRGTEAF TRBV5-1
ASSGQTVPQYNEQF TRBV7-8
ASSPIGLAGSYEQY TRBV11-2
AWSLDRGYYGYT TRBV30
ASSTGTSLQY TRBV19
ASSLLGTSGISYEQY TRBV28
AISESGLAGGNPRFYTQY TRBV10-3
ATSDGTGGNEQY TRBV24-1
ASSLELTGNYGYT TRBV5-1
ASSLTGSEQY TRBV5-5
ASSIGTLNTEAF TRBV7-6